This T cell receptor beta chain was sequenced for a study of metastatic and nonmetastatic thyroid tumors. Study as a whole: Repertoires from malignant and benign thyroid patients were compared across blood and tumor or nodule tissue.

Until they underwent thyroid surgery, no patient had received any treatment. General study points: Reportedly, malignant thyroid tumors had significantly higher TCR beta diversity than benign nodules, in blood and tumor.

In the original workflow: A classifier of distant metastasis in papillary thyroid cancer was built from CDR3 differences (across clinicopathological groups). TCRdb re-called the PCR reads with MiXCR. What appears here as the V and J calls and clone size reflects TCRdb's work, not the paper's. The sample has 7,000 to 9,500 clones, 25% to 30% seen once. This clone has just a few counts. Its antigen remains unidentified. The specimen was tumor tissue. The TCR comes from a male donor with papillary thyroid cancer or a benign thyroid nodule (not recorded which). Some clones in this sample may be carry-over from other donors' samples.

This chain's CDR3 is CAVERTGGPEAFF. In DNA form, the CDR3 reads TGTGCCGTGGAACGGACAGGGGGACCTGAAGCTTTCTTT. V usage is TRBV19 and J usage is TRBJ1-1, with 10 bases aligning to TRBD1. The V segment lost 11 bases and the J segment 6 bases; nucleotides outside the gene matches: 9. The CDR3 consists of 13 residues. CDR1 is LNHDA, CDR2 SQIVND, per germline (reference sequence).